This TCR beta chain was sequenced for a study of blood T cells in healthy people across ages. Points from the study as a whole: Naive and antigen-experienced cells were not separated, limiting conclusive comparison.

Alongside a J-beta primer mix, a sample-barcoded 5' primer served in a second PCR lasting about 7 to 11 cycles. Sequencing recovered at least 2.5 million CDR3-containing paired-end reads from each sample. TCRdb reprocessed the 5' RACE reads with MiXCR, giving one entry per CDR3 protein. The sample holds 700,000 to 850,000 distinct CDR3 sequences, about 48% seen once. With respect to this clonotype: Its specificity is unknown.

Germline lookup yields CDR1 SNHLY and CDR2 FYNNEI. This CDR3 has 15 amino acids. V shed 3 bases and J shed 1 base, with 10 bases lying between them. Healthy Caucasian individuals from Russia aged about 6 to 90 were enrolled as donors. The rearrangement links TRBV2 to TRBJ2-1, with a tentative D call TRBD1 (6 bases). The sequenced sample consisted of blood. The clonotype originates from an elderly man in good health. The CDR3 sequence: CASSDRGASYNEQFF. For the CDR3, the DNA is TGTGCCAGCAGTGACAGGGGTGCATCCTACAATGAGCAGTTCTTC.